This TCR beta chain was documented in a study of CD8 T cells in ankylosing spondylitis. The sample holds many counts of this clonotype. Germline loops: CDR1 SGHKS, CDR2 YYEKEE (reference sequence). This CDR3 comprises 14 residues. The V end lost 4 bases, the J end lost 2 bases, and 11 bases lay between the germline ends. MiXCR, run by TCRdb on the 5' RACE reads, gives a single entry per CDR3 protein. The sample records approximately 42,000 distinct CDR3 sequences, approximately 11% being singletons. V is TRBV5-5 and J is TRBJ2-3, with D perhaps TRBD2 (5 bases). This clonotype was obtained from a male donor with ankylosing spondylitis or in good health (not recorded which). The sequenced sample consisted of blood, either unsorted or a sorted T cell fraction (not recorded which). The CDR3 sequence is CASSPDSYTDTQYF. DNA of the CDR3: TGTGCCAGCAGCCCGGACTCTTACACAGATACGCAGTATTTT.